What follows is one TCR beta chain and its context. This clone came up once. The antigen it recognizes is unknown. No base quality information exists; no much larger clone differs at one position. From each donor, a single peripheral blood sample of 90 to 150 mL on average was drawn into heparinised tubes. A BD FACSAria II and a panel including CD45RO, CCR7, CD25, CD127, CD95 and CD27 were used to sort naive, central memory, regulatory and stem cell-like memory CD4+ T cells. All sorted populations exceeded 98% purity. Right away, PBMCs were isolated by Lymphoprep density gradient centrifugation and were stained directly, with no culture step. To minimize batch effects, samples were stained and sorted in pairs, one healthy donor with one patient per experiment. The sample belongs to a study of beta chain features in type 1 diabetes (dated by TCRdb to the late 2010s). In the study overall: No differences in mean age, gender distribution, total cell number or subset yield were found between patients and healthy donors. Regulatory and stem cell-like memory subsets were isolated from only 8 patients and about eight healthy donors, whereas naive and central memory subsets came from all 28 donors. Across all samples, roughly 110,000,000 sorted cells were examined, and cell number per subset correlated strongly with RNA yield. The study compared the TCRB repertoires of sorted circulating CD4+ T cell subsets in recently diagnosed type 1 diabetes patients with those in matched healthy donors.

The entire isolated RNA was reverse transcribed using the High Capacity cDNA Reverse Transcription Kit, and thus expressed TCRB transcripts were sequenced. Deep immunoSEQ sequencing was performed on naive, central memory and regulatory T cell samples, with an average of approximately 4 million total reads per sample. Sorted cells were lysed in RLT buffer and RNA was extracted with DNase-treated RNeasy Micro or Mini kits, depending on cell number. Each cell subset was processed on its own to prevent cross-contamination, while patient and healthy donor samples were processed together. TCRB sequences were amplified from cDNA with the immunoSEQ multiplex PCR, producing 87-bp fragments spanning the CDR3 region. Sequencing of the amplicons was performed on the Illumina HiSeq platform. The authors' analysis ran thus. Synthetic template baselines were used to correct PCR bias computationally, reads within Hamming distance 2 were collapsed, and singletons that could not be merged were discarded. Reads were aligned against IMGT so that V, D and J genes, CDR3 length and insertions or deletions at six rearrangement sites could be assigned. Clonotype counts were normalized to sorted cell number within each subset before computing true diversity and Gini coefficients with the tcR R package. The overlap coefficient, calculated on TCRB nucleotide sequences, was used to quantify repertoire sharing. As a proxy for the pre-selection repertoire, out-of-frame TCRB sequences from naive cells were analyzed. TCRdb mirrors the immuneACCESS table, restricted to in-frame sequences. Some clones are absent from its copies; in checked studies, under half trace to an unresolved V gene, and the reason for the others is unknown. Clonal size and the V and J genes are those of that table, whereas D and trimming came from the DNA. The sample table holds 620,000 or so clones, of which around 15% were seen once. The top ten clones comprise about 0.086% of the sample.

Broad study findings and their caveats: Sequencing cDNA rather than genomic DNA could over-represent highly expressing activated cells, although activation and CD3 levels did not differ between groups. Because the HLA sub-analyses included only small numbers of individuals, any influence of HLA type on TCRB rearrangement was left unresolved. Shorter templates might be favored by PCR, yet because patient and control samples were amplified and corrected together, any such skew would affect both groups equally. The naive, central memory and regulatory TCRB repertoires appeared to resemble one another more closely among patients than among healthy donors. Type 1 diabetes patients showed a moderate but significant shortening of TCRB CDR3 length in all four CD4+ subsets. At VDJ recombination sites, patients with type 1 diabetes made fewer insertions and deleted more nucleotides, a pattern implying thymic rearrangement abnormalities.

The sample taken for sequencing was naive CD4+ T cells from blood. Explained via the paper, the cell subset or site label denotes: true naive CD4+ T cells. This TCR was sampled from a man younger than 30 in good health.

CDR3 protein: CASGGAGIGNTIYF. The sequenced DNA: TGTGCCAGCGGAGGGGCAGGGATAGGAAACACCATATATTTT. The rearranged segments are TRBV9 and TRBJ1-3; 5 matching bases give a weak D call of TRBD1. CDR1 and CDR2, per the germline V gene, are SGDLS and YYNGEE. There are 14 amino acids in the CDR3, from cysteine to phenylalanine inclusive. The DNA shown is the 42-base CDR3, in frame from base 1. Relative to germline, V is 7 bases shorter and J is 4 bases shorter, with 15 bases between their ends. Reference TRBV9 and TRBJ1-3 genes cover what lies past the CDR3, so the full variable domain is DSGVTQTPKHLITATGQRVTLRCSPRSGDLSVYWYQQSLDQGLQFLIQYYNGEERAKGNILERFSAQQFPDLHSELNLSSLELGDSALYFCASGGAGIGNTIYFGEGSWLTVV.